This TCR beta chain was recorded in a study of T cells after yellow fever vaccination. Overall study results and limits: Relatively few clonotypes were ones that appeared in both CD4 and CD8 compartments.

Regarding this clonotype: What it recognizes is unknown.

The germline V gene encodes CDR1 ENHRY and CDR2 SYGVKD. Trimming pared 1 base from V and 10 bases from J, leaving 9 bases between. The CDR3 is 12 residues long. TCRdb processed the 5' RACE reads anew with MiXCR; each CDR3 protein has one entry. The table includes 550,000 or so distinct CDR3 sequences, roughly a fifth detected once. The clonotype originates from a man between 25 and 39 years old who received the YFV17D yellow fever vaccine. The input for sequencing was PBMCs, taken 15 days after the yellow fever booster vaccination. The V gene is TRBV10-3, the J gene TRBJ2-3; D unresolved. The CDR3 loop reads CAISEFPIPQYF. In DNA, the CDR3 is TGTGCCATCAGTGAGTTCCCCATTCCGCAGTATTTT.